This T cell receptor (beta chain) originates from a study of T cells in Graves' hyperthyroidism and ophthalmopathy. Many counts were recorded for this clonotype. V was pared by 4 bases and J by 1 base, with 7 bases between. Looked up from germline, CDR1 is PRHDT and CDR2 is FYEKMQ (reference sequence). This CDR3 has 13 amino acids. In making diagnoses, clinical symptoms, serum thyroxine and TRAb, thyroid ultrasound and orbital computed tomography were all used. There were TCR beta CDR3 regions amplified from RNA transcripts. TCR CDR3 regions were first amplified by RT-PCR with HTBI primers. In TCRdb, the multiplex PCR reads were re-called with MiXCR into one record per CDR3 protein. This repertoire shows fewer than 350,000 distinct CDR3 sequences, less than 20% found once; its top ten account for about a sixth.

The sample comprised blood. The TCR comes from a woman in her 40s with Graves' ophthalmopathy. V gene TRBV13 combines with J gene TRBJ2-5; the D call may be TRBD1 or TRBD2 (5 bases each). The CDR3 DNA follows: TGTGCCAGCAGCTGGGGGAGCCAAGAGACCCAGTACTTC. This gives the protein CASSWGSQETQYF.